This entry lists 28 T cell receptor beta chains sequenced from one sample in a study of blood T cell repertoires in COVID-19 (dated by TCRdb to 2018 to 2020). Library generation was performed with the immunoSEQ multiplex PCR assay. TCRdb took this table from immuneACCESS and kept in-frame rearrangements with V and J called. Such tables lack part of the clones; where checked against another copy, unresolved V genes explain under half of the gap, and the rest is unexplained. The sample table contains 250,000 or so clones; only one count was recorded for 75% to 90% of them. Of the sample, less than 1.6% falls within the top ten clones. The sample comprised peripheral blood. Every receptor here comes from a woman aged 40 to 49 who had recovered from COVID-19.

The genes are TRBV6-6 and TRBJ1-6; tentative D call: TRBD1 (6 bases). CDR1 MNHNY and CDR2 SVGAGI come from the germline V gene (reference sequence). The CDR3 is 12 residues long. V lost 6 bases, J lost 9 bases, and 9 bases lay in between. The CDR3 DNA sequence: TGTGCCAGCAGAACAGGGTCTTCACCCCTCCACTTT. Translated: CASRTGSSPLHF.

The chain employs TRBV10-3 and TRBJ2-3; the D gene is possibly TRBD1 (5 bases). CDR1 is ENHRY and CDR2 is SYGVKD in the germline V gene. The V gene lost 2 bases and the J gene lost 2 bases, with 8 bases spanning the gap. The CDR3 length is 14 residues. CDR3 sequence reads: CAISEQGFTDTQYF. Here the CDR3 DNA reads TGTGCCATCAGTGAGCAGGGTTTCACAGATACGCAGTATTTT.

The chain carries TRBV27 and TRBJ2-3, with TRBD1 as a possible D gene (5 bases). The length of the CDR3 is 11 residues. V was clipped by 8 bases and J by 10 bases, with 13 bases between them. Per the germline V gene, CDR1 is MNHEY and CDR2 is SMNVEV (reference sequence). As DNA, the CDR3 is TGTGCCAGCTCCTGGCAGGGCGCGCAGTATTTT. Translation: CASSWQGAQYF.

The CDR3 protein is CASSLGGPGDNSPLHF. The CDR3 DNA sequence: TGCGCCAGCAGCTTGGGGGGCCCCGGCGATAATTCACCCCTCCACTTT. This chain uses TRBV5-1 with TRBJ1-6; D is perhaps TRBD1 (5 bases). This CDR3 comprises 16 residues. The germline CDR1 and CDR2 sequences are SGHRS and YFSETQ. Trimming removed 0 bases at V and 5 bases at J, with 12 bases between.

For the CDR3, the DNA is TGTGCCATCAGTGAGTTGGGGCCAAGAGACACTGAAGCTTTCTTT. This gives the protein CAISELGPRDTEAFF. The chain couples TRBV10-3 to TRBJ1-1; possible D gene TRBD1, 5 bases. This CDR3 has 15 residues. Germline CDR1 and CDR2: ENHRY and SYGVKD. V lost 1 base, J lost 3 bases, and 12 bases lay in between.

The rearrangement joins TRBV11-2 to TRBJ1-2, with TRBD1 as a possible D gene (6 bases). The CDR3 totals 11 residues. The germline V and J ends were trimmed by 10 bases and 9 bases, with 15 bases remaining between them. The germline CDR1 and CDR2 sequences are SGHAT and FQNNGV. CDR3 residues: CATPYRDRYTF. In nucleotides, the CDR3 is TGTGCCACCCCTTACAGGGATCGCTACACCTTC. Combining the CDR3 with reference TRBV11-2 and TRBJ1-2 gives the whole variable domain EAGVAQSPRYKIIEKRQSVAFWCNPISGHATLYWYQQILGQGPKLLIQFQNNGVVDDSQLPKDRFSAERLKGVDSTLKIQPAKLEDSAVYLCATPYRDRYTFGSGTRLTVV.

This chain links TRBV19 with TRBJ1-6, with 9 bases identical to TRBD1. The germline V gene encodes CDR1 LNHDA and CDR2 SQIVND (reference sequence). V lost 7 bases to trimming and J lost 7 bases; unmatched junction nucleotides: 8. This CDR3 comprises 15 residues. The CDR3 sequence: CASNTQGAPNSPLHF. In DNA, the CDR3 is TGTGCCAGTAACACACAGGGGGCCCCAAATTCACCCCTCCACTTT. The full variable domain, rest sourced from reference TRBV19 and TRBJ1-6, is DGGITQSPKYLFRKEGQNVTLSCEQNLNHDAMYWYRQDPGQGLRLIYYSQIVNDFQKGDIAEGYSVSREKKESFPLTVTSAQKNPTAFYLCASNTQGAPNSPLHFGNGTRLTVT.

J is TRBJ2-2 and V is TRBV5-1, with unresolved D. This CDR3 comprises 12 residues. Germline CDR1 reads SGHRS; CDR2 reads YFSETQ. V dropped 4 bases and J dropped 7 bases, with 8 bases sitting between them. CDR3 region: CASSLFNGELFF. CDR3 bases: TGCGCCAGCAGCCTTTTTAACGGGGAGCTGTTTTTT.

The chain is built from TRBV5-5 and TRBJ1-3, with D unclear. The CDR3 has 13 amino acids. Germline CDR1 reads SGHKS; CDR2 reads YYEKEE (reference sequence). Trimming stripped 2 bases from V and 2 bases from J, with 5 bases between. CDR3 in amino acids: CASSFETGNTIYF. The CDR3 coding sequence is TGTGCCAGCAGCTTTGAGACTGGAAACACCATATATTTT.

This sequence joins TRBV19 and TRBJ1-1, with 8 nucleotides matching TRBD1. Germline V CDR1 and CDR2: LNHDA, SQIVND (reference sequence). Germline trimming cut 7 bases from V and 0 bases from J; bases unmatched to any gene: 13. The CDR3 is 17 residues long. For the CDR3, the DNA is TGTGCCAGTAACCAAGGACAGGGAAGGACCATGAACACTGAAGCTTTCTTT. Translated: CASNQGQGRTMNTEAFF.

J is TRBJ1-1 and V is TRBV2; D remains ambiguous. The V and J ends lost 4 bases and 4 bases respectively, with 13 bases between them. The germline V gene encodes CDR1 SNHLY and CDR2 FYNNEI. The CDR3 runs 14 residues. The CDR3 DNA is TGTGCCAGCAGTGTAAACACTCCGGGCACTGAAGCTTTCTTT. It is translated as CASSVNTPGTEAFF. The full variable domain, rest sourced from reference TRBV2 and TRBJ1-1, is EPEVTQTPSHQVTQMGQEVILRCVPISNHLYFYWYRQILGQKVEFLVSFYNNEISEKSEIFDDQFSVERPDGSNFTLKIRSTKLEDSAMYFCASSVNTPGTEAFFGQGTRLTVV.

The V gene is TRBV5-6, the J gene TRBJ1-1; perhaps TRBD1 as D (6 bases). The germline V gene encodes CDR1 SGHDT and CDR2 YYEEEE. Trimming left V 1 base short and J 3 bases short, with 10 bases between. The CDR3 totals 14 residues. The CDR3 loop reads CASSLPGAHTEAFF. The CDR3 bases are TGTGCCAGCAGCTTGCCAGGGGCGCACACTGAAGCTTTCTTT.

This rearrangement joins TRBV5-6 to TRBJ2-7; maybe TRBD1 (6 bases). This CDR3 has 13 residues. V was pared by 4 bases and J by 2 bases, with 10 bases between. The germline gives CDR1 SGHDT, CDR2 YYEEEE. CDR3 residues: CASSRGQTYEQYF. The CDR3, as DNA: TGTGCCAGCAGCCGCGGACAGACCTACGAGCAGTACTTC.

The V gene is TRBV5-6, the J gene TRBJ2-5; 7 bases are a match to TRBD1. Germline V gene lookup returns CDR1 SGHDT and CDR2 YYEEEE. Germline trimming cut 6 bases from V and 1 base from J; bases unmatched to any gene: 9. The CDR3 runs 15 residues. For the CDR3, the DNA is TGTGCCAGCATGCCTTGGGCAGGGGGCCAAGAGACCCAGTACTTC. It encodes CASMPWAGGQETQYF. Full variable domain (remainder filled in from reference TRBV5-6 and TRBJ2-5): DAGVTQSPTHLIKTRGQQVTLRCSPKSGHDTVSWYQQALGQGPQFIFQYYEEEERQRGNFPDRFSGHQFPNYSSELNVNALLLGDSALYLCASMPWAGGQETQYFGPGTRLLVL.

The rearrangement joins TRBV7-2 to TRBJ2-5; 9 nucleotides match TRBD2. V gave up 1 base and J gave up 0 bases; unmatched junction bases: 3. The CDR3 totals 16 residues. Per the germline V gene, CDR1 is SGHTA and CDR2 is FQGNSA. CDR3 in amino acids: CASSLDSSGDQETQYF. CDR3 sequence (DNA): TGTGCCAGCAGCTTAGATTCTAGCGGGGACCAAGAGACCCAGTACTTC.

The J gene is TRBJ2-1, the V gene TRBV27; TRBD2 might be the D (5 bases). Germline CDR1 MNHEY, CDR2 SMNVEV (reference sequence). This CDR3 spans 13 amino acids. The V gene lost 3 bases and the J gene lost 10 bases, with 13 bases spanning the gap. CDR3: CASSFGSPSEQFF. DNA of the CDR3: TGTGCCAGCAGTTTTGGCTCGCCTAGCGAGCAGTTCTTC.

This chain uses TRBV5-1 with TRBJ1-6; 7 bases are a match to TRBD1. CDR3 length: 17 amino acids. The germline V gene encodes CDR1 SGHRS and CDR2 YFSETQ. Trimming took 0 bases from V and 4 from J; bases not matched to a gene: 7. The CDR3 loop is CASSLVTTGSYNSPLHF. The CDR3 nucleotides are TGCGCCAGCAGCTTGGTGACGACAGGGAGTTATAATTCACCCCTCCACTTT.

The rearrangement joins TRBV19 to TRBJ1-2, with D perhaps TRBD1 (5 bases). CDR1 and CDR2 (germline): LNHDA, SQIVND (reference sequence). The V end was cut by 3 bases, the J end by 0 bases, with 11 bases between. The CDR3 is 15 residues long. The CDR3 loop reads CASSIGPGTNYGYTF. CDR3 DNA sequence: TGTGCCAGTAGTATTGGCCCAGGGACTAACTATGGCTACACCTTC.

The chain is built from TRBV6-1 and TRBJ1-2, with 10 nucleotides matching TRBD1. The germline V gene has CDR1 MNHNS and CDR2 SASEGT. The ends lost 2 bases at V and 2 bases at J; junction bases unmatched: 5. This CDR3 is 16 amino acids long. DNA for the CDR3: TGTGCCAGCAGTGAACACGACAGGGGGCGAAACTATGGCTACACCTTC. Its protein product is CASSEHDRGRNYGYTF.

This clone was picked up a small number of times. The rearrangement uses TRBV7-9 and TRBJ1-5, with TRBD1 as a possible D gene (6 bases). Looked up from germline, CDR1 is SEHNR and CDR2 is FQNEAQ (reference sequence). The CDR3 is 17 amino acids. The germline V and J ends were trimmed by 1 base and 4 bases, with 17 bases remaining between them. The CDR3 is CASSLGSGDISNQPQHF. The CDR3 DNA sequence: TGTGCCAGCAGCTTAGGTTCAGGGGACATCTCGAATCAGCCCCAGCATTTT.

Only a few counts were recorded for this clone. In nucleotides, the CDR3 is TGTGCCAGTAGTCCCAAAGCCCGGCCGGGGGGGGAAAAACTGTTTTTT. As protein: CASSPKARPGGEKLFF. This chain uses TRBV19 with TRBJ1-4; tentatively, D is TRBD1 (5 bases). The CDR3 extends over 16 amino acids. CDR1 and CDR2 (germline): LNHDA, SQIVND (reference sequence). V was shortened by 5 bases and J by 8 bases, with 21 bases between the two germline ends.

This clone was recorded only once. The chain uses TRBV7-2 and TRBJ2-1; TRBD2 matches 8 bases. This CDR3 is 15 amino acids long. Germline V lookup: CDR1 SGHTA, CDR2 FQGNSA. With 1 base clipped from V and 1 base from J, the junction kept 0 bases outside the gene matches. The CDR3 DNA is TGTGCCAGCAGCTTAGAGCGGGGGTCCTACAATGAGCAGTTCTTC. Protein product: CASSLERGSYNEQFF. Full variable domain (missing parts from reference TRBV7-2 and TRBJ2-1): GAGVSQSPSNKVTEKGKDVELRCDPISGHTALYWYRQSLGQGLEFLIYFQGNSAPDKSGLPSDRFSAERTGGSVSTLTIQRTQQEDSAVYLCASSLERGSYNEQFFGPGTRLTVL.

The chain employs TRBV3-1 (or the pseudogene TRBV3-2) and TRBJ1-4, with D possibly matching TRBD1 (5 bases). The CDR3 has 16 amino acids. Per the germline V gene, CDR1 is LGHDT and CDR2 is YNNKEL (reference sequence). V was trimmed by 3 bases and J by 0 bases, leaving 11 bases between them. In DNA form, the CDR3 reads TGTGCCAGCAGCCAGGACGACAGATCAACTAATGAAAAACTGTTTTTT. This sequence encodes CASSQDDRSTNEKLFF.

A word on this clone: Since no conserved phenylalanine or tryptophan closes the CDR3, a read error is the likely cause. The J gene is TRBJ1-6, the V gene TRBV30; no clear D gene. This CDR3 has 13 residues. V lost 4 bases and J lost 7, with 11 bases in between. Germline V lookup: CDR1 GTSNPN, CDR2 SVGIG (reference sequence). The CDR3 nucleotides are TGTGCCTGGACACCTGGCCCCAATTCACCCCTCCACCTT. Encoded protein: CAWTPGPNSPLHL.

This chain joins TRBV6-2 or TRBV6-3 and TRBJ1-6; 7 bases are shared with TRBD1. The V gene end was trimmed by 4 bases and the J gene end by 10 bases; junction bases not matched to a gene: 4. CDR3 size: 13 residues. Germline-derived CDR1 and CDR2 are MNHEY and SVGEGT. The DNA of the CDR3 is TGTGCCAGCAGTTGGACAGGAAGGTCACCCCTCCACTTT. Protein sequence: CASSWTGRSPLHF.

This chain connects TRBV11-2 to TRBJ2-7, with 12 bases lining up with TRBD2. V lost 5 bases and J lost 3; bases outside the gene matches: 8. The germline V gene encodes CDR1 SGHAT and CDR2 FQNNGV. This CDR3 has 16 residues. The CDR3 loop is CASSHRLAGAVYEQYF. The CDR3 region has the DNA TGTGCCAGCAGCCACCGACTAGCGGGGGCGGTCTACGAGCAGTACTTC.

This clone occurred once. V gene TRBV4-3 combines with J gene TRBJ1-3; TRBD1 aligns across 7 bases. The CDR3 covers 16 residues. V trimming: 0 bases; J trimming: 2 bases; junction bases outside the gene matches: 4. Germline V gene sequence: CDR1 LGHNA, CDR2 YSLEER. The CDR3 nucleotides are TGCGCCAGCAGCCAAGATCGTCAGGGGGCTGGAAACACCATATATTTT. It encodes CASSQDRQGAGNTIYF.

This clone was seen a handful of times. CDR3 bases: TGTGCCAGCAGCGTAGGACGGGAGGGGGGGAATTCACCCCTCCACTTT. Translating gives CASSVGREGGNSPLHF. The chain employs TRBV9 and TRBJ1-6; D is possibly TRBD1 (6 bases). The CDR3 is 16 residues long. The V end lost 0 bases, the J end lost 7 bases, and 14 bases lay between the germline ends. CDR1 is SGDLS and CDR2 is YYNGEE in the germline V gene.